This T cell receptor beta chain was captured by sequencing in a study of blood T cells in healthy people across ages. V gave up 4 bases and J gave up 0 bases; unmatched junction bases: 6. Looked up from germline, CDR1 is MDHEN and CDR2 is SYDVKM. The CDR3 totals 15 residues. Sample-barcoded 5' priming and a J-beta primer mix drove a second PCR of 7 to 11 cycles. TCRdb redid the calling of the 5' RACE reads with MiXCR, one entry per CDR3 protein. The data contain some 1.5 million distinct CDR3 sequences, about 45% of them singletons. This clonotype was observed a few times. This chain links TRBV28 with TRBJ2-7, with 7 bases aligning to TRBD1. The receptor was derived from a woman aged 18-29 years in good health. The sequenced sample consisted of blood. CDR3 bases: TGTGCCAGCAGTTCCACCGGGGACAGCTCCTACGAGCAGTACTTC. Its protein product is CASSSTGDSSYEQYF.